This section outlines one TCR beta chain sequence together with its context. Cohorts were determined from participant-reported clinical history. TCRdb keeps only in-frame clones here, not all; method: immunoSEQ multiplex PCR. The sample has fewer than 450,000 clones, approximately 84% seen once; the top ten hold roughly 1%. This record belongs to a study of blood T cell repertoires in COVID-19. Study overall: Sources were T cells, B-cell-depleted T cells, or PBMCs; the material itself was cDNA or gDNA.

Germline values: CDR1 KGHDR, CDR2 SFDVKD. Losses at the gene ends were 9 bases for V and 7 bases for J; bases not matched to a gene: 1. CDR3 length: 11 amino acids. V gene TRBV24-1 combines with J gene TRBJ2-2; 7 nucleotides line up with TRBD2. What was sequenced was PBMCs or T cells enriched from blood (not recorded which). The clonotype was recovered from a woman in her twenties or thirties who had recovered from COVID-19. In nucleotides, the CDR3 is TGTGCCACCGGGACTAACGGGGAGCTGTTTTTT. The encoded protein is CATGTNGELFF.